The T cell receptor (beta chain) under discussion was sequenced for a study of regulatory T cells. Study results and caveats: Hydrophobic residues at CDR3 positions 6 and 7 were enriched in conventional CD4+ T cells of CD3G-deficient patients. Patient repertoires had restricted TRB V-J pairs and skewed V and J usage, most in Tregs.

Autoimmunity was present in every CD3G-deficient patient, worse in two. CD4+ cells were sorted into CD25-high CD127-low regulatory cells and CD25-low CD127-high conventional cells. As regards this clone: Its antigen is currently unknown.

Amplification used 52 TRBV primers and 13 TRBJ primers. The table came from immunoSEQ multiplex PCR; TCRdb's copy has only in-frame clones and leaves some out. Of about 23,000 clones in the sample, over 75% were seen once. The sequence derives from a child aged 5-17 years with CD3G deficiency. Material for sequencing was conventional CD4+ T cells sorted from blood.

This CDR3 reads CASSSPSTEAFF. CDR3 bases: TGTGCCAGCAGTTCTCCGTCCACTGAAGCTTTCTTT. The chain recombines TRBV6-6 with TRBJ1-1, with D unresolved. Germline lookup yields CDR1 MNHNY and CDR2 SVGAGI (reference sequence). V was shortened by 4 bases and J by 4 bases, with 7 bases between the two germline ends. The CDR3 runs to 12 residues.